This T cell receptor beta chain was observed in a study of CD8+ T cells in alopecia areata. This CDR3 has 15 residues. Germline V lookup: CDR1 SQVTM, CDR2 ANQGSEA. The ends lost 7 bases at V and 0 bases at J; junction bases unmatched: 11. Specified treatment: oral pan-JAK inhibitor, 5-10 mg twice daily. Investigators sorted PBMCs to obtain both CD4+ and CD8+ T cells. Reverse transcription of extracted RNA yielded cDNA, which provided the sequencing template. Method: immunoSEQ multiplex PCR; TCRdb's copy keeps in-frame clones and lacks some. The sample lists tens of thousands of clones; approximately 28% were seen once.

The source material was CD8+ T cells sorted from blood, sampled at week 4, from a patient treated with tofacitinib. The sequence was obtained from a human donor with alopecia areata. V and J are TRBV29-1 and TRBJ2-7, with 8 bases aligning to TRBD2. CDR3 sequence: CSAHFSGTNSYEQYF. Written as DNA, the CDR3 is TGCAGCGCCCACTTTAGCGGGACTAACTCCTACGAGCAGTACTTC.